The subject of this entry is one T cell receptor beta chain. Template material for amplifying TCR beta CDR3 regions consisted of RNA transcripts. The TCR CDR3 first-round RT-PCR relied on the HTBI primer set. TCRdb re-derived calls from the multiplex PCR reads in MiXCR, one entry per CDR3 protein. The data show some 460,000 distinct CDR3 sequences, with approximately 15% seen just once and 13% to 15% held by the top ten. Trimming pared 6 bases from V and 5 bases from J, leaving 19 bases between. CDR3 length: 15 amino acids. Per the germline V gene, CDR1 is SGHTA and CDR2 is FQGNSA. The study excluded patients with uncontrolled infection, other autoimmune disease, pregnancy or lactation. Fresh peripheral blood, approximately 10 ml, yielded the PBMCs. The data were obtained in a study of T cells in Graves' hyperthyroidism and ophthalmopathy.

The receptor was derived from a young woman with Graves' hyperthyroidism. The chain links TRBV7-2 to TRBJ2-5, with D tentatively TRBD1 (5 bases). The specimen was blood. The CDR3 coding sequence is TGTGCCAGCAGTCAAGAGTGGCAGGGCCGTGAGACCCAGTACTTC. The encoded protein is CASSQEWQGRETQYF.